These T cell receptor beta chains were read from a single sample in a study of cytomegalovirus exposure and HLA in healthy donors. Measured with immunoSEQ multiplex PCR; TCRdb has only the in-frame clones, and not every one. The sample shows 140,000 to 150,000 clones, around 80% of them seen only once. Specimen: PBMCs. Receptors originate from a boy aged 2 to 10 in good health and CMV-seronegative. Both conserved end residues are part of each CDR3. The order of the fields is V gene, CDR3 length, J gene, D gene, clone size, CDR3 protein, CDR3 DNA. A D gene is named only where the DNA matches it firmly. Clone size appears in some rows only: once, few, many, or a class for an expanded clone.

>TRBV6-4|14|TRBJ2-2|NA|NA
CASGGTPGTGELFF
TGTGCCAGCGGAGGGACCCCGGGCACCGGGGAGCTGTTTTTT
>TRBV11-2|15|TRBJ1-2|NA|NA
CASSLGASGDYGYTF
TGTGCCAGCAGCTTAGGGGCTTCAGGGGACTATGGCTACACCTTC
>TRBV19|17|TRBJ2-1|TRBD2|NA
CASRDLGGRNSYNEQFF
TGTGCCAGTAGAGACTTGGGCGGGAGGAACTCCTACAATGAGCAGTTCTTC
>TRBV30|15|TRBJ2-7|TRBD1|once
CAWTRGGQGINEQYF
TGTGCCTGGACTAGAGGGGGACAGGGTATCAACGAGCAGTACTTC
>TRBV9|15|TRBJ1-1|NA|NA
CASSVEPGPNTEAFF
TGTGCCAGCAGCGTAGAACCAGGCCCTAACACTGAAGCTTTCTTT
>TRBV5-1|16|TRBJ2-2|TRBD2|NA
CASSTQLAERPGELFF
TGCGCCAGCAGCACCCAACTAGCGGAGAGGCCCGGGGAGCTGTTTTTT
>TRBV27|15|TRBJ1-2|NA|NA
CASSLAGQLDYGYTF
TGTGCCAGCAGTTTAGCCGGACAGCTTGACTATGGCTACACCTTC
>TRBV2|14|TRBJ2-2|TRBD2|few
CASSLAGGGGELFF
TGTGCCAGCAGTTTAGCGGGAGGCGGCGGGGAGCTGTTTTTT
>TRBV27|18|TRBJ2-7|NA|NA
CASSFWGGGDPRGYEQYF
TGTGCCAGCAGTTTTTGGGGGGGCGGGGACCCGAGGGGGTACGAGCAGTACTTC
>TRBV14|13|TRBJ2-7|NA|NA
CASSLGLTYEQYF
TGTGCCAGCAGCCTCGGACTGACCTACGAGCAGTACTTC
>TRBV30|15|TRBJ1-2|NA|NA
CAWSTGYRSGYGYTF
TGTGCCTGGAGTACCGGGTACAGGTCAGGGTATGGCTACACCTTC
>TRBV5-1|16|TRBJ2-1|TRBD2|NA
CASSSTSGISYNEQFF
TGCGCCAGCAGCTCAACTAGCGGGATCTCCTACAATGAGCAGTTCTTC
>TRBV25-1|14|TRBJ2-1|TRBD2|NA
CASSVGGGRNEQFF
TGTGCCAGCAGTGTTGGGGGGGGAAGGAATGAGCAGTTCTTC
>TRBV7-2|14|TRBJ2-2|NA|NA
CASSFSGNTGELFF
TGTGCCAGCAGCTTTTCAGGGAACACCGGGGAGCTGTTTTTT
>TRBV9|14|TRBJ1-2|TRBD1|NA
CASSGGQPNYGYTF
TGTGCCAGCAGCGGGGGACAGCCAAACTATGGCTACACCTTC
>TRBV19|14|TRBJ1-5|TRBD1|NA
CASRSRQGAQPQHF
TGTGCCAGTAGATCTCGACAGGGCGCTCAGCCCCAGCATTTT
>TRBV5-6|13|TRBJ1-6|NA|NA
CASSKVGGSPLHF
TGTGCCAGCAGCAAGGTAGGGGGTTCACCCCTCCACTTT
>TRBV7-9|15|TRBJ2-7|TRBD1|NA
CASSLGRQGAGEQYF
TGTGCCAGCAGCTTAGGAAGACAGGGGGCCGGCGAGCAGTACTTC
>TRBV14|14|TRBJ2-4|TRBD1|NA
CASSHPGQGVIQYF
TGTGCCAGCAGCCATCCGGGACAGGGTGTCATTCAGTACTTC
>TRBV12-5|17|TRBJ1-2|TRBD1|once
CASEGWTNDRARYGYTF
TGTGCTAGTGAGGGGTGGACCAATGACAGGGCCCGCTATGGCTACACCTTC
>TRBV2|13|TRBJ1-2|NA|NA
CASTLQGRNGYTF
TGTGCCAGCACCTTACAGGGTCGTAATGGCTACACCTTC
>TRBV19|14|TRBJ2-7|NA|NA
CASSSGDSSYEQYF
TGTGCCAGTAGCTCGGGTGACAGCTCCTACGAGCAGTACTTC
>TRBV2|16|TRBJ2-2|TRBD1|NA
CASSFLPGGNTGELFF
TGTGCCAGCAGTTTTTTGCCAGGGGGGAACACCGGGGAGCTGTTTTTT
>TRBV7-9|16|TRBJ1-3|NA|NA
CASSLVSIAHGNTIYF
TGTGCCAGCAGCTTAGTTTCGATCGCGCACGGAAACACCATATATTTT
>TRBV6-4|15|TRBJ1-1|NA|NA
CASREHGLMNTEAFF
TGTGCCAGTAGAGAACACGGACTTATGAACACTGAAGCTTTCTTT
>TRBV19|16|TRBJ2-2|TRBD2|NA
CASSKREGLGTGELFF
TGTGCCAGTAGTAAGCGGGAGGGCCTCGGCACCGGGGAGCTGTTTTTT
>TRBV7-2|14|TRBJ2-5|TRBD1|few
CASSLSRGLEAQYF
TGTGCCAGCAGCTTATCCAGGGGGCTGGAGGCCCAGTACTTC
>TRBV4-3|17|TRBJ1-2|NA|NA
CASSPAGAGEFNYGYTF
TGCGCCAGCAGCCCCGCAGGGGCGGGGGAGTTTAACTATGGCTACACCTTC
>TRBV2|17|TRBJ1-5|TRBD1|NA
CASSEREAGGGNQPQHF
TGTGCCAGCAGTGAAAGGGAGGCAGGGGGAGGCAATCAGCCCCAGCATTTT
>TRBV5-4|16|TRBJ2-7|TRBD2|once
CASSRGLAGGNYEQYF
TGTGCCAGCAGCAGGGGACTAGCGGGAGGGAACTACGAGCAGTACTTC
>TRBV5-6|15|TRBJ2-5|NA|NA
CASSTLTASQETQYF
TGTGCCAGCAGCACTTTGACAGCTTCCCAAGAGACCCAGTACTTC
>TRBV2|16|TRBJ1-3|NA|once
CASTRTVVNSGNTIYF
TGTGCCAGCACCAGGACAGTGGTGAACTCTGGAAACACCATATATTTT
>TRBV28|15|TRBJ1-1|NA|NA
CASSSDGRESTEAFF
TGTGCCAGCAGCTCGGATGGGCGGGAGAGCACTGAAGCTTTCTTT
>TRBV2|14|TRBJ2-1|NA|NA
CASSEKRTYNEQFF
TGTGCCAGCAGTGAAAAGAGGACCTACAATGAGCAGTTCTTC
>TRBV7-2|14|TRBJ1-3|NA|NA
CASRSASSGNTIYF
TGTGCCAGCAGGTCCGCCAGCTCTGGAAACACCATATATTTT
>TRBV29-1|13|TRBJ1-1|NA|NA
CSVGTRAFTEAFF
TGCAGCGTCGGTACTAGGGCGTTCACTGAAGCTTTCTTT
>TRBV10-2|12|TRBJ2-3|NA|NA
CASKGLRDTQYF
TGCGCCAGCAAAGGACTCCGCGATACGCAGTATTTT
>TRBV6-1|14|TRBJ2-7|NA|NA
CASILGLLSYEQYF
TGTGCCAGCATCCTAGGATTACTATCCTACGAGCAGTACTTC
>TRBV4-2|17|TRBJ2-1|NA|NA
CASSQDYAGPKNNEQFF
TGTGCCAGCAGCCAAGATTACGCGGGGCCGAAGAACAATGAGCAGTTCTTC
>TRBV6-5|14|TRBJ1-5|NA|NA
CASSRDIKYQPQHF
TGTGCCAGCAGCCGGGACATCAAGTATCAGCCCCAGCATTTT
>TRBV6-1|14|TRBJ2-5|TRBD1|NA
CASRRDRGQETQYF
TGTGCCAGCAGGAGGGACAGGGGTCAAGAGACCCAGTACTTC
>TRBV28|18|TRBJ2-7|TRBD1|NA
CASRTHYRDRGFTYEQYF
TGTGCCAGCAGGACCCATTATAGGGACAGGGGGTTTACCTACGAGCAGTACTTC
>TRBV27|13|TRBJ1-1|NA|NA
CASTLGQNTEAFF
TGTGCCAGCACTTTGGGACAGAACACTGAAGCTTTCTTT
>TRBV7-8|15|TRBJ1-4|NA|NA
CASSFYTERGEKLFF
TGTGCCAGCAGCTTTTATACCGAAAGGGGAGAAAAACTGTTTTTT
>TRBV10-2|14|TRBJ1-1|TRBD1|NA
CASSGDRQNTEAFF
TGCGCCAGCAGTGGGGACAGACAGAACACTGAAGCTTTCTTT
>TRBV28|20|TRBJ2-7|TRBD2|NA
CASSSIGLAGGPRFSYEQYF
TGTGCCAGCAGTTCAATTGGACTAGCGGGAGGGCCTCGTTTCTCCTACGAGCAGTACTTC
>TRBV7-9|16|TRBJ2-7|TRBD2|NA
CSSSPRLAGATYEQYF
TGTTCCAGCAGCCCCAGGCTAGCGGGAGCGACCTACGAGCAGTACTTC
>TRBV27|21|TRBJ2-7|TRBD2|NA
CASSLASGGESPPGNVYEQYF
TGTGCCAGCAGTTTGGCTAGCGGGGGGGAGAGCCCTCCGGGTAACGTCTACGAGCAGTACTTC
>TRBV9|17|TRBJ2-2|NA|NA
CASSHNGRQPNTGELFF
TGTGCCAGCAGTCATAACGGGAGACAGCCGAACACCGGGGAGCTGTTTTTT
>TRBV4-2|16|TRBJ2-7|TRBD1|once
CASSQAKGQGVGEQYF
TGTGCCAGCAGCCAAGCTAAAGGACAGGGGGTGGGGGAGCAGTACTTC
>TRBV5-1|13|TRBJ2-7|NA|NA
CASSLEGVDEQYF
TGCGCCAGCAGCCTGGAGGGAGTTGACGAGCAGTACTTC
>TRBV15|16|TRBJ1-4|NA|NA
CATSSGDGGINEKLFF
TGTGCCACCAGCAGTGGAGACGGCGGAATTAATGAAAAACTGTTTTTT
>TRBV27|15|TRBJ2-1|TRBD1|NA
CASRRGQSSYNEQFF
TGTGCCAGCAGGAGGGGACAGAGCTCCTACAATGAGCAGTTCTTC
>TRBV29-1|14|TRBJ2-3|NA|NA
CSVEGRRGTDTQYF
TGCAGCGTTGAAGGTAGACGGGGCACAGATACGCAGTATTTT
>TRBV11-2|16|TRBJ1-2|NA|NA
CASSLASRGGDYGYTF
TGTGCCAGCAGCTTAGCAAGTAGGGGAGGTGACTATGGCTACACCTTC